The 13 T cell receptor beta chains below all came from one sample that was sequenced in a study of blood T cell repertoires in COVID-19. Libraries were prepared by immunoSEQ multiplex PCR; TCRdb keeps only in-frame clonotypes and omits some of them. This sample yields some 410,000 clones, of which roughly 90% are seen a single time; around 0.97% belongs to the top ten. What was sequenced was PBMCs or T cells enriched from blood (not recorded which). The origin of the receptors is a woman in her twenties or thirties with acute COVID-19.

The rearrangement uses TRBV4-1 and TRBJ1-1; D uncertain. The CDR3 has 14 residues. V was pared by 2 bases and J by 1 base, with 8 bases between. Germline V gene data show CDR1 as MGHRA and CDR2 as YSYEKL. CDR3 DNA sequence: TGCGCCAGCAGCCAACCCTCCTGGAACACTGAAGCTTTCTTT. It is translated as CASSQPSWNTEAFF.

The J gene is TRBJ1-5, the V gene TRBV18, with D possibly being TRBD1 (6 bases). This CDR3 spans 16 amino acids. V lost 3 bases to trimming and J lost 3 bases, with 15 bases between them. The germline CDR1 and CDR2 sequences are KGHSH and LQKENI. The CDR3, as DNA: TGTGCCAGCTCACCTCTCCCGGGGGGGCCCAATCAGCCCCAGCATTTT. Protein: CASSPLPGGPNQPQHF.

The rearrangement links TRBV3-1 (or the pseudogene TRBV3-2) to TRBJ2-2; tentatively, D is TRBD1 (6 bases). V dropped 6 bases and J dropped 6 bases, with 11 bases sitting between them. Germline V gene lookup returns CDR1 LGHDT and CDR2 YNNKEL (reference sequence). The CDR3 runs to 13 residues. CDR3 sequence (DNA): TGTGCCAGCAGTAGGGGGAAGTCCGGGGAGCTGTTTTTT. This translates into CASSRGKSGELFF.

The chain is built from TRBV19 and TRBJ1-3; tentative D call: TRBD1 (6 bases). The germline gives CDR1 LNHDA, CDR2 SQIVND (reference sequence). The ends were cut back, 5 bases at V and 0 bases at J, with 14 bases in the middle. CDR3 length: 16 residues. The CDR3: CASSPRQAVSGNTIYF. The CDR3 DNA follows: TGTGCCAGTAGTCCTCGACAGGCGGTCTCTGGAAACACCATATATTTT.

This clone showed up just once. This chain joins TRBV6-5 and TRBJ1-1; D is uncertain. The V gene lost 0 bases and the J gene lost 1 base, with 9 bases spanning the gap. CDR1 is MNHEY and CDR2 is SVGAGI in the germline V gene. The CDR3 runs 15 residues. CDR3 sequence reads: CASSYSFTGNTEAFF. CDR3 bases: TGTGCCAGCAGTTACTCGTTTACGGGGAACACTGAAGCTTTCTTT.

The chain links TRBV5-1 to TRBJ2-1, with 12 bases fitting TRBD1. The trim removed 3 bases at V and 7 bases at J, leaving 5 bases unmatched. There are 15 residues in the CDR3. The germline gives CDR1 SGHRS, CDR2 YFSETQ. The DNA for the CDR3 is TGCGCCAGCAGCTCAGGGACAGGGGGCAGGAATGAGCAGTTCTTC. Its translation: CASSSGTGGRNEQFF.

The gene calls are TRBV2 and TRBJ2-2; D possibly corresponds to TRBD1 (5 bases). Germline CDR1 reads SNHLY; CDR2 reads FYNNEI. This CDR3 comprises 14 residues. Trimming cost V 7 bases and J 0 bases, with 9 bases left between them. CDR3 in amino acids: CASMTAANTGELFF. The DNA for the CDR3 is TGTGCCAGCATGACAGCCGCGAACACCGGGGAGCTGTTTTTT.

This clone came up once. This CDR3 is CASSSGPGNYGYTF. DNA for the CDR3: TGCGCCAGCAGCTCAGGACCGGGAAACTATGGCTACACCTTC. The chain couples TRBV5-1 to TRBJ1-2; D unresolved. The CDR3 is 14 residues long. Per the germline V gene, CDR1 is SGHRS and CDR2 is YFSETQ. V dropped 3 bases and J dropped 2 bases, with 11 bases sitting between them.

CDR3 residues: CASSRSGVHVQPQHF. Here the CDR3 DNA reads TGTGCCAGCAGCCGGAGCGGGGTTCACGTCCAGCCCCAGCATTTT. This chain links TRBV2 with TRBJ1-5; unclear D gene. CDR3 size: 15 residues. Per the germline V gene, CDR1 is SNHLY and CDR2 is FYNNEI. V was pared by 6 bases and J by 7 bases, with 19 bases between.

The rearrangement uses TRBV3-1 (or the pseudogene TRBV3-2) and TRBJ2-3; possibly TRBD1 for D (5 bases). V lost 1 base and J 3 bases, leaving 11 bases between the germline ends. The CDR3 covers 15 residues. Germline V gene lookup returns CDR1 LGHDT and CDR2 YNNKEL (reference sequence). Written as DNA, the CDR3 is TGTGCCAGCAGCCAAGGGGGCTTTGTAACAGATACGCAGTATTTT. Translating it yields CASSQGGFVTDTQYF.

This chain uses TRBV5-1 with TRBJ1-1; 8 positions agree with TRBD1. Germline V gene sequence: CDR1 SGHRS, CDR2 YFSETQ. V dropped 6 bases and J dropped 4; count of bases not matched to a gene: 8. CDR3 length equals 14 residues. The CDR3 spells CASNPGQGTTEAFF. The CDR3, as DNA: TGCGCCAGCAACCCCGGACAGGGAACCACTGAAGCTTTCTTT.

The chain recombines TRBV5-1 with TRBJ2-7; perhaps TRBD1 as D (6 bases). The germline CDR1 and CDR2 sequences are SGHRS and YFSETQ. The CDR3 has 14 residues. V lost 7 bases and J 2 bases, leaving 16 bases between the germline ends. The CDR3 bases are TGCGCCAGCTACTCCGGGACAAAAACCTACGAGCAGTACTTC. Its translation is CASYSGTKTYEQYF.

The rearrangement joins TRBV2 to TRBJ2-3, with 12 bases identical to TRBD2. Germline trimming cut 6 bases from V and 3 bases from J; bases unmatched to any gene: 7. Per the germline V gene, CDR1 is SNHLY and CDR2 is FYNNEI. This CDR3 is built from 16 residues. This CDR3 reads CASRAPLAGGTDTQYF. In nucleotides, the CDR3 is TGTGCCAGCAGAGCGCCACTAGCGGGGGGAACAGATACGCAGTATTTT. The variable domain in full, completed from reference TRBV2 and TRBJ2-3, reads EPEVTQTPSHQVTQMGQEVILRCVPISNHLYFYWYRQILGQKVEFLVSFYNNEISEKSEIFDDQFSVERPDGSNFTLKIRSTKLEDSAMYFCASRAPLAGGTDTQYFGPGTRLTVL.